The next 28 T cell receptor beta chains were all read from a single sample in a study of vaccination and CD4 T cells after COVID-19. As for treatment: approximately nine-day PBMC culture with coronavirus spike peptide pools or control peptides (ViraFEST assay). CD4+ T cells that came from the unexposed donor were collected before the COVID-19 pandemic (2011-2018). Oncomine TCR Beta short-read sequencing was applied to DNA from cultured CD4+ T cells. TCRdb re-called the PCR reads with MiXCR, one entry per CDR3 protein. The data show fewer than 3,000 distinct CDR3 sequences, about 18% seen once. No antigen has been identified for these receptors. What was sequenced was CD4+ T cells from blood, cultured in vitro. All receptors derive from a human donor in good health.

The rearrangement links TRBV2 to TRBJ1-1; D ambiguous. Germline CDR1 SNHLY, CDR2 FYNNEI. V lost 6 bases and J 0 bases, leaving 11 bases between the germline ends. The CDR3 runs 14 residues. The CDR3 here is CASRPDGLNTEAFF. DNA for the CDR3: TGTGCCAGCAGGCCGGACGGATTGAACACTGAAGCTTTCTTT.

V usage is TRBV27 and J usage is TRBJ1-6; D might be TRBD1 (5 bases). V gave up 6 bases and J gave up 14 bases, with 20 bases separating them. CDR3 length equals 14 residues. Germline V gene sequence: CDR1 MNHEY, CDR2 SMNVEV (reference sequence). CDR3 bases: TGTGCCAGCAGCCTCAGAGAAGGGGCCTGGGCCCTCCACTTT. Translated: CASSLREGAWALHF.

This chain connects TRBV4-3 to TRBJ1-3; no definite D call. The CDR3 is made up of 16 amino acids. Germline CDR1 and CDR2: LGHNA and YSLEER. Trimming stripped 1 base from V and 0 bases from J, with 10 bases between. The CDR3 DNA sequence: TGCGCCAGCAGCCAAGGATCCGCTCGCTCTGGAAACACCATATATTTT. This encodes CASSQGSARSGNTIYF.

This clonotype is categorized as large. The rearrangement uses TRBV20-1 and TRBJ1-6; D gene uncertain. The CDR3 runs to 12 residues. Trimming pared 3 bases from V and 7 bases from J, leaving 7 bases between. In germline, CDR1 is DFQATT, CDR2 SNEGSKA (reference sequence). The CDR3 sequence is CSARLINSPLHF. The CDR3 bases are TGCAGTGCTAGGTTGATCAATTCACCCCTCCACTTT.

The CDR3 bases are TGTGCTAGTGGCCTTAGCGGGATAGAGACCCAGTACTTC. Translation gives CASGLSGIETQYF. The chain carries TRBV12-5 and TRBJ2-5, with TRBD2 identical over 8 bases. Trimming took 6 bases from V and 4 from J; bases not matched to a gene: 4. The length of the CDR3 is 13 residues. Per germline, CDR1 LGHNT and CDR2 FRNRAP.

This chain joins TRBV12-3 or TRBV12-4 and TRBJ2-1; D is undetermined. Trimming took 2 bases from V and 0 from J, leaving 11 bases between them. The CDR3 length is 16 residues. The CDR3 sequence: CASSLRGRLSYNEQFF. The CDR3 DNA reads TGTGCCAGCAGTTTAAGAGGCCGGCTCTCCTACAATGAGCAGTTCTTC.

This chain uses TRBV7-2 with TRBJ2-3; TRBD1 might be the D (6 bases). The CDR3 has 14 residues. The V end was cut by 2 bases, the J end by 5 bases, with 11 bases between. Germline lookup yields CDR1 SGHTA and CDR2 FQGNSA. As DNA, the CDR3 is TGTGCCAGCAGCTTAAACCCGGGACAAGATACGCAGTATTTT. It encodes CASSLNPGQDTQYF.

V is TRBV19 and J is TRBJ2-2; D may be TRBD1 or TRBD2 (6 bases each). CDR3 size: 15 residues. V shed 4 bases and J shed 8 bases, with 17 bases lying between them. Germline CDR1 reads LNHDA; CDR2 reads SQIVND (reference sequence). CDR3 loop: CASSRGGSLKGELFF. The CDR3 DNA sequence: TGTGCCAGTAGTAGAGGGGGGTCCTTGAAGGGGGAGCTGTTTTTT. Complete variable domain (other parts from reference TRBV19 and TRBJ2-2): DGGITQSPKYLFRKEGQNVTLSCEQNLNHDAMYWYRQDPGQGLRLIYYSQIVNDFQKGDIAEGYSVSREKKESFPLTVTSAQKNPTAFYLCASSRGGSLKGELFFGEGSRLTVL.

This sequence joins TRBV27 and TRBJ2-7; 12 bases align to TRBD1. This CDR3 region has 17 residues. The germline CDR1 and CDR2 sequences are MNHEY and SMNVEV (reference sequence). V was clipped by 3 bases and J by 0 bases; unmatched bases: 6. The CDR3 DNA reads TGTGCCAGCAGTTTTAGGCCGGGACAGGGGGCCTCCTACGAGCAGTACTTC. Protein sequence: CASSFRPGQGASYEQYF.

CDR3 DNA: TGTGCCAGCAAGCAGGGGGGCAATCAGCCCCAGCATTTT. Protein sequence: CASKQGGNQPQHF. This chain connects TRBV28 to TRBJ1-5, with TRBD1 identical over 7 bases. CDR1 and CDR2 from the germline V gene are MDHEN and SYDVKM. The CDR3 has 13 amino acids. V gave up 7 bases and J gave up 2 bases; unmatched junction bases: 2.

The chain has TRBV5-1 and TRBJ2-1; D not resolved. The length of the CDR3 is 15 residues. Germline V lookup: CDR1 SGHRS, CDR2 YFSETQ. Trimming removed 0 bases at V and 0 bases at J, with 7 bases between. CDR3 loop: CASSLVASSYNEQFF. In DNA, the CDR3 is TGCGCCAGCAGCTTGGTGGCCAGCTCCTACAATGAGCAGTTCTTC.

This clonotype occurred once. V is TRBV5-1 and J is TRBJ2-3; D remains unclear. This CDR3 region has 14 residues. V was cut by 0 bases and J by 2 bases, with 7 bases left in between. Per germline, CDR1 SGHRS and CDR2 YFSETQ. In DNA form, the CDR3 reads TGCGCCAGCAGCTTGGTACCTGCCACAGATACGCAGTATTTT. This translates into CASSLVPATDTQYF.

This clonotype turned up a few times. The rearrangement links TRBV5-1 to TRBJ1-5, with a weak D call TRBD1 (5 bases). Per the germline V gene, CDR1 is SGHRS and CDR2 is YFSETQ. The CDR3 length is 15 residues. V lost 0 bases, J lost 3 bases, and 10 bases lay in between. The CDR3 bases are TGCGCCAGCAGCTTGGGGCAGGGTAACAATCAGCCCCAGCATTTT. Translation: CASSLGQGNNQPQHF.

This chain uses TRBV4-1 with TRBJ2-6; D is undetermined. The germline V and J ends were trimmed by 3 bases and 1 base, with 7 bases remaining between them. The CDR3 covers 15 residues. The V gene's germline CDR1 is MGHRA and CDR2 YSYEKL. The CDR3 DNA follows: TGCGCCAGCAGCCAGGCTAGGTCTGGGGCCAACGTCCTGACTTTC. Encoded protein: CASSQARSGANVLTF.

By share, this clonotype ranks as medium-sized. J is TRBJ2-7 and V is TRBV10-3; possible D gene TRBD1, 6 bases. Trimming cost V 7 bases and J 3 bases, with 16 bases left between them. Germline CDR1 and CDR2: ENHRY and SYGVKD. This CDR3 region has 14 residues. CDR3 loop: CAIMTQGSDYEQYF. The CDR3 nucleotides are TGTGCCATCATGACCCAGGGGTCAGACTACGAGCAGTACTTC.

This chain connects TRBV2 to TRBJ1-5; D remains ambiguous. Per germline, CDR1 SNHLY and CDR2 FYNNEI. The CDR3 is made up of 14 amino acids. The ends were cut back, 3 bases at V and 0 bases at J, with 6 bases in the middle. CDR3 DNA sequence: TGTGCCAGCAGTGACAGTTATAGCAATCAGCCCCAGCATTTT. It translates to CASSDSYSNQPQHF.

By proportion, this clonotype is medium-sized. CDR3 loop: CASSTRRGYGYTF. In DNA, the CDR3 is TGTGCCAGCAGTACCCGTAGGGGATATGGCTACACCTTC. The chain uses TRBV27 and TRBJ1-2, with a weak D call TRBD1 (5 bases). The CDR3 totals 13 residues. V was cut by 5 bases and J by 5 bases, with 12 bases left in between. Germline loops: CDR1 MNHEY, CDR2 SMNVEV (reference sequence).

This chain links TRBV18 with TRBJ2-1, with TRBD2 as a possible D gene (5 bases). V lost 4 bases to trimming and J lost 1 base, with 14 bases between them. This CDR3 region has 16 residues. CDR1 and CDR2 from the germline V gene are KGHSH and LQKENI. As DNA, the CDR3 is TGTGCCAGCTCACGATCGTGGGAGAGGTCCTACAATGAGCAGTTCTTC. Translated: CASSRSWERSYNEQFF.

This clonotype was observed a handful of times. This rearrangement joins TRBV14 to TRBJ1-2; D is uncertain. Trimming shortened V by 4 bases and J by 3 bases, and 15 bases separated the two germline ends. CDR3 length: 15 residues. Germline V gene data show CDR1 as SGHDN and CDR2 as FVKESK. For the CDR3, the DNA is TGTGCCAGCAGCCTGGGCGCCGGGCTTTACTATGGCTACACCTTC. Residues: CASSLGAGLYYGYTF.

This clonotype counts as medium-sized. The rearrangement links TRBV20-1 to TRBJ2-3; weak D call: TRBD2 (5 bases). CDR1 is DFQATT, CDR2 SNEGSKA, per germline (reference sequence). The CDR3 has 14 residues. The V and J ends lost 3 bases and 2 bases respectively, with 12 bases between them. CDR3 amino acids: CSASDGISTDTQYF. The DNA of the CDR3 is TGCAGTGCTAGTGACGGGATCTCCACAGATACGCAGTATTTT.

J is TRBJ2-7 and V is TRBV18; D not resolved. Germline V lookup: CDR1 KGHSH, CDR2 LQKENI. The CDR3 length is 14 residues. V was clipped by 0 bases and J by 3 bases, with 9 bases between them. CDR3 amino acids: CASSPPGFLYEQYF. In DNA, the CDR3 is TGTGCCAGCTCACCACCGGGGTTCCTCTACGAGCAGTACTTC. Based on the CDR3 plus reference TRBV18 and TRBJ2-7, the full variable domain is NAGVMQNPRHLVRRRGQEARLRCSPMKGHSHVYWYRQLPEEGLKFMVYLQKENIIDESGMPKERFSAEFPKEGPSILRIQQVVRGDSAAYFCASSPPGFLYEQYFGPGTRLTVT.

This chain joins TRBV19 and TRBJ2-7, with 14 bases lining up with TRBD2. J lost 4 bases, V lost 3 bases, and 8 bases had no gene match. The CDR3 runs 17 residues. Germline CDR1 reads LNHDA; CDR2 reads SQIVND (reference sequence). CDR3 amino acids: CASSIGRLAGGRYEQYF. The CDR3 region has the DNA TGTGCCAGTAGTATTGGTCGACTAGCGGGAGGGCGGTACGAGCAGTACTTC.

The J gene is TRBJ2-7, the V gene TRBV6-2 or TRBV6-3; D call uncertain. Trimming stripped 1 base from V and 0 bases from J, with 19 bases between. Germline V lookup: CDR1 MNHEY, CDR2 SVGEGT. This CDR3 comprises 18 residues. The CDR3 region is CASSYLPSFSEFSYEQYF. The CDR3 DNA is TGTGCCAGCAGTTACTTGCCTTCATTTTCGGAATTCTCCTACGAGCAGTACTTC.

As DNA, the CDR3 is TGTGCCAGCAGCTCGCCCACGGGGGGGGCTACCACCGGGGAGCTGTTTTTT. Translating gives CASSSPTGGATTGELFF. The rearrangement joins TRBV7-9 to TRBJ2-2; 8 nucleotides line up with TRBD2. Trimming took 4 bases from V and 4 from J; bases not matched to a gene: 11. This CDR3 has 17 amino acids. The germline V gene has CDR1 SEHNR and CDR2 FQNEAQ (reference sequence).

V is TRBV27 and J is TRBJ2-3; 7 bases align to TRBD2. Trimming cost V 1 base and J 2 bases; bases outside gene matches: 12. The CDR3 is 18 amino acids. The germline CDR1 and CDR2 sequences are MNHEY and SMNVEV (reference sequence). This CDR3 reads CASSLWSSGLTFTDTQYF. CDR3 DNA: TGTGCCAGCAGTTTATGGTCTAGCGGTCTTACTTTCACAGATACGCAGTATTTT.

This clonotype has only a few counts. The chain combines TRBV5-1 with TRBJ2-5; D perhaps matches TRBD2 (5 bases). CDR1 is SGHRS, CDR2 YFSETQ, per germline. Between the trimmed V and J ends, which lost 6 bases and 1 base, there was a span of 10 bases. This CDR3 contains 13 residues. The CDR3, as DNA: TGCGCCAGCAAGGGCGGAGGCCAAGAGACCCAGTACTTC. It is translated as CASKGGGQETQYF.

This clonotype turned up a few times. For the CDR3, the DNA is TGTGCCAGCAGGGTAGGGTCGGAGACCCAGTACTTC. Encoded protein: CASRVGSETQYF. J is TRBJ2-5 and V is TRBV28, with D unresolved. Per germline, CDR1 MDHEN and CDR2 SYDVKM. This CDR3 spans 12 amino acids. The ends were cut back, 6 bases at V and 5 bases at J, with 10 bases in the middle.

This clonotype was detected only a few times. The chain employs TRBV30 and TRBJ1-5; 7 nucleotides agree with TRBD1. V trimming: 0 bases; J trimming: 3 bases; junction bases outside the gene matches: 14. The CDR3 totals 18 residues. Looked up from germline, CDR1 is GTSNPN and CDR2 is SVGIG (reference sequence). As DNA, the CDR3 is TGTGCCTGGAGTGTACCGGGTAGGACAGGCCCACTCAATCAGCCCCAGCATTTT. Its protein product is CAWSVPGRTGPLNQPQHF.